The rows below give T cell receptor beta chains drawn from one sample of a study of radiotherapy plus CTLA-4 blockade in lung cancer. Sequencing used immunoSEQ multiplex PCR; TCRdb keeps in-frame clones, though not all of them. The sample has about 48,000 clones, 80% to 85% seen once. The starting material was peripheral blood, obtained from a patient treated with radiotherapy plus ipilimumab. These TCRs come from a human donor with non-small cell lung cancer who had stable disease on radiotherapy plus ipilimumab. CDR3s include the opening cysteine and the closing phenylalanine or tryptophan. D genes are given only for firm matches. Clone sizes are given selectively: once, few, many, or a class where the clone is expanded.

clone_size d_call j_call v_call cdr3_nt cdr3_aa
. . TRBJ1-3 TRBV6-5 TGTGCCAGCAAGGGAGAGGGTACTGGAAACACCATATATTTT CASKGEGTGNTIYF
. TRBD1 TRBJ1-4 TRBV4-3 TGCGCCAGCAGCCAAGATAAAATCGGGACAGGGATTGAAAAACTGTTTTTT CASSQDKIGTGIEKLFF
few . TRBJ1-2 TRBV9 TGTGCCAGCAGCGTAGGAAGCGGACAGACTCATTCTAACTATGGCTACACCTTC CASSVGSGQTHSNYGYTF
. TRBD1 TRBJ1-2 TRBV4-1 TGCGCCAGCAGCCAGGACAGGGGCGACTATGGCTACACCTTC CASSQDRGDYGYTF
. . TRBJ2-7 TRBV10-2 TGCGCCAGCAGTGAATCAGGGGTTTGGGAGCAGTACTTC CASSESGVWEQYF
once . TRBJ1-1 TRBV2 TGTGCCAGCAGTGGGGGGGGAGAGGGGACTGAAGCTTTCTTT CASSGGGEGTEAFF
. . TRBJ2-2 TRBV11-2 TGTGCCAGCCGACATGGGAAGGGAGGCACCGGGGAGCTGTTTTTT CASRHGKGGTGELFF
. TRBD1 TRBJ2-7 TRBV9 TGTGCCAGCAGCGCTACCCCGGACAGGGGCCACGAGCAGTACTTC CASSATPDRGHEQYF
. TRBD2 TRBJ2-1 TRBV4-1 TGCGCCAGCAGCCAAACGCGGGCTAGCGGGAGAGATGAGCAGTTCTTC CASSQTRASGRDEQFF
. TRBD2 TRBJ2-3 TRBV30 TGTGCCTGGAGTGTAATTCCCAGAACTAGCGGGGATTTGACAGATACGCAGTATTTT CAWSVIPRTSGDLTDTQYF
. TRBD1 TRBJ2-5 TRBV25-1 TGTGCCAGCACCGACAGGGGTGCAGAGACCCAGTACTTC CASTDRGAETQYF
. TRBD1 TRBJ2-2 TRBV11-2 TGTGCCAGCAGCACAGGGGCCGGGGAGCTGTTTTTT CASSTGAGELFF
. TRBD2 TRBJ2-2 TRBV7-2 TGTGCCAGCAGCGCTATACTAGCGGGGACCGCGAACACCGGGGAGCTGTTTTTT CASSAILAGTANTGELFF
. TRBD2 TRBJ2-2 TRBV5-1 TGCGCCAGCAAGCCTAGCGGGAGAAGAGAGTCCGGGGAGCTGTTTTTT CASKPSGRRESGELFF
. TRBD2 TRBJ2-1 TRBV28 TGTGCCAGCAGTGGCGGACTAGCGGGATCCTACAATGAGCAGTTCTTC CASSGGLAGSYNEQFF
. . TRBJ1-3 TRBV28 TGTGCCAGCAGTTTGGGGCAGGGTCCCGGAAACACCATATATTTT CASSLGQGPGNTIYF
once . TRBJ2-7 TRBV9 TGTGCCAGCAGCGTAGGTAGCAAGAGCTCCTACGAGCAGTACTTC CASSVGSKSSYEQYF
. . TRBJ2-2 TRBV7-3 TGTGCCAGCAGCGCGCAGGGGCCGAACACCGGGGAGCTGTTTTTT CASSAQGPNTGELFF
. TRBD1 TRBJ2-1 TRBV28 TGTGCCAGCAGTCCTTACAGGGGTTCCTACAATGAGCAGTTCTTC CASSPYRGSYNEQFF
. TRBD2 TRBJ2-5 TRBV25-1 TGTGCCAGCAGTGGATACAACCTAGCGGGAGGGCAAGAGACCCAGTACTTC CASSGYNLAGGQETQYF
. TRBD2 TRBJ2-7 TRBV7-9 TGTGCCAGCAGGGGTAGCGGGACTAGCGGGAGCTCGAGCTCCTACGAGCAGTACTTC CASRGSGTSGSSSSYEQYF
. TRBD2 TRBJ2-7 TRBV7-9 TGTGCCAGCAGCCCCCGGGGGGGGCAGGGCAGCGACGAGCAGTACTTC CASSPRGGQGSDEQYF
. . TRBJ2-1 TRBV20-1 TGCAGTCCCAGTTACAATGAGCAGTTCTTC CSPSYNEQFF